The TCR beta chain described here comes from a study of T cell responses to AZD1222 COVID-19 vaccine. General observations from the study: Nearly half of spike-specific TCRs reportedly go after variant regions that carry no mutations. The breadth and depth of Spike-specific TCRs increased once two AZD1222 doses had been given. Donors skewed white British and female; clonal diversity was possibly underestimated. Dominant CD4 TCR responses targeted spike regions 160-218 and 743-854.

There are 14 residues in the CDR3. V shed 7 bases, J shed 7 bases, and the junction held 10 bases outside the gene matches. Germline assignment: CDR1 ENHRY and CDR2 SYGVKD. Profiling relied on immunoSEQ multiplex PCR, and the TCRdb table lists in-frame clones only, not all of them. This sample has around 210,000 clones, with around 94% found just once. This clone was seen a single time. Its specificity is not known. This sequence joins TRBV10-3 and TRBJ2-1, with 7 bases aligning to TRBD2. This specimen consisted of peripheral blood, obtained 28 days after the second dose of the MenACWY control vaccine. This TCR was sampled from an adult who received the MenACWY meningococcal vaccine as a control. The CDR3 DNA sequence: TGTGCCATCAACCACGGCCGCGGGGGAAATGAGCAGTTCTTC. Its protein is CAINHGRGGNEQFF.